This paragraph reports one T cell receptor (beta chain). The CDR3 length is 12 residues. CDR1 is MNHEY and CDR2 is SMNVEV in the germline V gene (reference sequence). V was shortened by 2 bases and J by 8 bases, with 9 bases between the two germline ends. The data belong to a study of blood T cells in healthy people across ages. Primers used in a second PCR of roughly 7 to 11 cycles were a sample-barcoded 5' primer and a J-beta primer mix. Each CDR3 protein is one row after TCRdb ran MiXCR on the 5' RACE reads. The data hold some 1 million distinct CDR3 sequences, with around 45% observed a single time.

The chain is built from TRBV27 and TRBJ1-2; possibly TRBD1 for D (5 bases). The clonotype originates from an older woman in good health. The sequencing sample was made of blood. CDR3 residues: CASSLAGHGYTF. CDR3 sequence (DNA): TGTGCCAGCAGTTTAGCAGGGCACGGCTACACCTTC.